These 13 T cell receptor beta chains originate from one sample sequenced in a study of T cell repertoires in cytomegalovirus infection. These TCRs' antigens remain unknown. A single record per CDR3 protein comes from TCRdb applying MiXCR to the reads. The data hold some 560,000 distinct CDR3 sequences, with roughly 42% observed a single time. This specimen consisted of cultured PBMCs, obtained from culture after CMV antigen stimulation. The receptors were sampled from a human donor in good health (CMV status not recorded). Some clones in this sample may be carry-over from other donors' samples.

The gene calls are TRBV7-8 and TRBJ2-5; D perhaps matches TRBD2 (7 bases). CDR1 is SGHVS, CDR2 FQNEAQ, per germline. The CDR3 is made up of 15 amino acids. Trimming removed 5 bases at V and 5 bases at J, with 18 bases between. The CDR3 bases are TGTGCCAGCAGCCCATGGACAGCGCGGGGGGAGACCCAGTACTTC. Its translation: CASSPWTARGETQYF.

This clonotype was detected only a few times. The CDR3 protein is CASSFDRLHQPQHF. In DNA form, the CDR3 reads TGTGCCAGCAGCTTTGACAGGTTGCATCAGCCCCAGCATTTT. The V and J genes are TRBV6-6 and TRBJ1-5; possible D gene TRBD1, 6 bases. From germline, CDR1 is MNHNY and CDR2 SVGAGI (reference sequence). With 6 bases removed from V and 5 bases from J, the gap between germline ends came to 14 bases. The CDR3 consists of 14 residues.

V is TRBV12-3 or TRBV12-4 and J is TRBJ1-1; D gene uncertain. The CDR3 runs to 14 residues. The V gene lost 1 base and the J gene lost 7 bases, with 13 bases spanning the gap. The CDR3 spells CASSLVSSENEAFF. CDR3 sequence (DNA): TGTGCCAGCAGTTTAGTATCTTCGGAAAATGAAGCTTTCTTT.

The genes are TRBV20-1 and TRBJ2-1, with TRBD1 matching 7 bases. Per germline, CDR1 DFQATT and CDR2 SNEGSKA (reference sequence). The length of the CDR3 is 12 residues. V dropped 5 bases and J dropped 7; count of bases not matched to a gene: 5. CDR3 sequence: CSARTGGNEQFF. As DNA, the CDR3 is TGCAGTGCTCGGACAGGCGGGAATGAGCAGTTCTTC.

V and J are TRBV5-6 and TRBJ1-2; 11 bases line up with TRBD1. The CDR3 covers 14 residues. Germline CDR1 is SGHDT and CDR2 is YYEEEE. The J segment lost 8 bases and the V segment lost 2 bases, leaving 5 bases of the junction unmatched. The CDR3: CASSFSGQGDGYTF. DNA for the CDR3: TGTGCCAGCAGCTTTTCGGGACAGGGGGACGGCTACACCTTC.

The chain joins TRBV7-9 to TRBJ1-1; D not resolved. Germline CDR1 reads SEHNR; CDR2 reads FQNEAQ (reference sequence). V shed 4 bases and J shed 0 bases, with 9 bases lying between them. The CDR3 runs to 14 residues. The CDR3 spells CASSSFQVNTEAFF. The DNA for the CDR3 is TGTGCCAGCAGCTCTTTCCAGGTGAACACTGAAGCTTTCTTT.

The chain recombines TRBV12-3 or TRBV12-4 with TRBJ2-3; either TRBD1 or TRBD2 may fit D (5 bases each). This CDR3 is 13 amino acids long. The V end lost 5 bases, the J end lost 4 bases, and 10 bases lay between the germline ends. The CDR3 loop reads CASSRVGADTQYF. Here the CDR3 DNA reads TGTGCCAGCAGTAGGGTGGGGGCAGATACGCAGTATTTT.

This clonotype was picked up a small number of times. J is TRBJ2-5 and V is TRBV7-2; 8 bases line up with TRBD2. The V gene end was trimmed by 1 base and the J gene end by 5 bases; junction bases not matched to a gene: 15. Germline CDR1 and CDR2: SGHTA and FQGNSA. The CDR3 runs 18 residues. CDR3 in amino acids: CASSLVVVGGALGETQYF. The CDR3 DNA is TGTGCCAGCAGCTTAGTCGTAGTCGGGGGGGCTTTGGGTGAGACCCAGTACTTC.

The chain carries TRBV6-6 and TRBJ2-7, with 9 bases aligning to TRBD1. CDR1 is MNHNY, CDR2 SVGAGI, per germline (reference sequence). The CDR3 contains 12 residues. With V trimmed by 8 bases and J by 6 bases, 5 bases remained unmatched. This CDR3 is CASAGDRAEQYF. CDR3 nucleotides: TGTGCCAGCGCTGGGGACAGGGCCGAGCAGTACTTC.

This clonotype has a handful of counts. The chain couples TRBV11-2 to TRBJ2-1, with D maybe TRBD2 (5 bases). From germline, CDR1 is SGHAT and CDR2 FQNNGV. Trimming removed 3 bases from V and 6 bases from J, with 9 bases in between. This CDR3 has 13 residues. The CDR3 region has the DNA TGTGCCAGCAGCTTGGGGAGAAGCAATGAGCAGTTCTTC. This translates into CASSLGRSNEQFF.

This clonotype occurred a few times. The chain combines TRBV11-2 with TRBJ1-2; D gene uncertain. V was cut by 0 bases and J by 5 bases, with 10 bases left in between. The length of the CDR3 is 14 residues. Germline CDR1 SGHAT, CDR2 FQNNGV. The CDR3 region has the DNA TGTGCCAGCAGCTTAGATACCACAGATTATGGCTACACCTTC. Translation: CASSLDTTDYGYTF.

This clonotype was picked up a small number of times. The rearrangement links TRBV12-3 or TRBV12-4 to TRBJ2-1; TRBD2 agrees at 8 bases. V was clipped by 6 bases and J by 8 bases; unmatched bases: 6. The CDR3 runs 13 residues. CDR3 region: CASSSAGGDEQFF. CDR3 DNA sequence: TGTGCCAGCAGCTCCGCGGGGGGAGATGAGCAGTTCTTC.

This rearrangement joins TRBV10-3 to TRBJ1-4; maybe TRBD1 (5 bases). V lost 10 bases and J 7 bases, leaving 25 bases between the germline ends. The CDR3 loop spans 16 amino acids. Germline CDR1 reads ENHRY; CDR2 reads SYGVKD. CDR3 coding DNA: TGTGCCACAACCCCCGGGGGAGGCCAGAACCGTGAAAAACTGTTTTTT. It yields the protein CATTPGGGQNREKLFF.